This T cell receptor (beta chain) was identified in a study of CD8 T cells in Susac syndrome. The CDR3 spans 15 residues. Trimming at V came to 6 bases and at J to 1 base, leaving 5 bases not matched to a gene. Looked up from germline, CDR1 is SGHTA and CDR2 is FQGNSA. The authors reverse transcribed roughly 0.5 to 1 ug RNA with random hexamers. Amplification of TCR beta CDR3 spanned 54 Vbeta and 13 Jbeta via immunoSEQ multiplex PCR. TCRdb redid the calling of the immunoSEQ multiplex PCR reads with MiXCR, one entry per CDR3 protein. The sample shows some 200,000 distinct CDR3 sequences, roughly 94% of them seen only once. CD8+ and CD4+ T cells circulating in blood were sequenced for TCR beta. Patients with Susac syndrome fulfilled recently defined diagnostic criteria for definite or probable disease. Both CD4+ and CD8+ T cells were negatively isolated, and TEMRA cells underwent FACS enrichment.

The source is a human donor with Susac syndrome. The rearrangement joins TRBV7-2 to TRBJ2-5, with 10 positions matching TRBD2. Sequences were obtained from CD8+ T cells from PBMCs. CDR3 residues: CASSSSGGLQETQYF. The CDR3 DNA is TGTGCCAGCAGTAGTAGCGGGGGGCTCCAAGAGACCCAGTACTTC.